This T cell receptor (beta chain) was observed in a study of T cell responses to AZD1222 COVID-19 vaccine. Notes on this clone: Its matching antigen is unknown.

The protocol was immunoSEQ multiplex PCR, while the TCRdb copy is restricted to in-frame clones and leaves out a portion. Of more than 70,000 clones listed, approximately 90% are singletons. Germline V CDR1 and CDR2: SGHAT, FQNNGV. Trimming pared 3 bases from V and 4 bases from J, leaving 7 bases between. The CDR3 loop spans 13 amino acids. General study results and limits: Nearly half of spike-specific TCRs reportedly target unmutated variant regions. Seropositivity was recorded at baseline in only 6 or 7 AZD1222 recipients. Spike-specific TCR breadth and depth went up after people got two AZD1222 doses.

Here the sequenced sample was peripheral blood, taken on day 0 of AZD1222 vaccination. The chain couples TRBV11-2 to TRBJ2-1; no clear D gene. This sequence originates from an adult in good health. The chain's CDR3 is CASSFVGYNEQFF. The CDR3 DNA reads TGTGCCAGCAGCTTCGTTGGGTACAATGAGCAGTTCTTC.